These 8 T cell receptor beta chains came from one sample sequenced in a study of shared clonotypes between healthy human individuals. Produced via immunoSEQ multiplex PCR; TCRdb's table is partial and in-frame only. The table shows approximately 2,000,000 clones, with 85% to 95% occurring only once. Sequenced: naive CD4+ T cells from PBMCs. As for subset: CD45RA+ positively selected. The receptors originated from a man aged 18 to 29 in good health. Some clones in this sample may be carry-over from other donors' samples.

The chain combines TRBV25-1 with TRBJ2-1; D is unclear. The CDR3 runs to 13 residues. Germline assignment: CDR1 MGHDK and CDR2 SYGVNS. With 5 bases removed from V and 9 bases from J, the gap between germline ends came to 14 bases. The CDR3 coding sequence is TGTGCCAGCAGTCCCCTCGTTTCCAGTGAGCAGTTCTTC. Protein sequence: CASSPLVSSEQFF.

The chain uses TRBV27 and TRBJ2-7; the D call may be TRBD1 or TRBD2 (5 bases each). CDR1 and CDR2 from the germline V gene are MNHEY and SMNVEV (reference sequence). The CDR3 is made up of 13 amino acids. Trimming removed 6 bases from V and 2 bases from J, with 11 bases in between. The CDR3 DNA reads TGTGCCAGCAGGCTACCGGGGCCCTACGAGCAGTACTTC. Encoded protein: CASRLPGPYEQYF.

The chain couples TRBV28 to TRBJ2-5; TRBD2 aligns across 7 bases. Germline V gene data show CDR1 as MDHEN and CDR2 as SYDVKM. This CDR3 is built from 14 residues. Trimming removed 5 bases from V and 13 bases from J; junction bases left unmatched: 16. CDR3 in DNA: TGTGCCAGCAGTCAACGGGCGGGGGTCACACGTCTGTACTTC. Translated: CASSQRAGVTRLYF. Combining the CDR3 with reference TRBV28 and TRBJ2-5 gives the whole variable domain DVKVTQSSRYLVKRTGEKVFLECVQDMDHENMFWYRQDPGLGLRLIYFSYDVKMKEKGDIPEGYSVSREKKERFSLILESASTNQTSMYLCASSQRAGVTRLYFGPGTRLLVL.

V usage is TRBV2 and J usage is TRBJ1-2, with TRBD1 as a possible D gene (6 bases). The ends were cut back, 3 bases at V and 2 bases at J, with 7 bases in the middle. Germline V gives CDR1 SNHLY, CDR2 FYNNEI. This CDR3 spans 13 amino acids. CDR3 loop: CASSDTGNYGYTF. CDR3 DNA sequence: TGTGCCAGCAGTGACACAGGGAACTATGGCTACACCTTC.

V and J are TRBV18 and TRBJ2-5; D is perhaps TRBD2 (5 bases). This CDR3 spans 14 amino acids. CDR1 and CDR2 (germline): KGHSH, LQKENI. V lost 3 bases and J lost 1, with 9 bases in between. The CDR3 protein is CASSPGVIQETQYF. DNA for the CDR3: TGTGCCAGCTCACCCGGGGTGATCCAAGAGACCCAGTACTTC.

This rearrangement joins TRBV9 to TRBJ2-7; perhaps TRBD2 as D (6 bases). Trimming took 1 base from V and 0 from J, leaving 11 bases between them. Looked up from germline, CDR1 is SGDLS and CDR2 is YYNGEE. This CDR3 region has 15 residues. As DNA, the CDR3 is TGTGCCAGCAGCGTATTGGGGGGAAGCTCCTACGAGCAGTACTTC. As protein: CASSVLGGSSYEQYF.

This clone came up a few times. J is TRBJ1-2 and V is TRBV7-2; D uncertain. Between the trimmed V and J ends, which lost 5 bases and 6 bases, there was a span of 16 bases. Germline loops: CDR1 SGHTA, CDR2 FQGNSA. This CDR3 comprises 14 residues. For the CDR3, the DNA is TGTGCCAGCAGCGCACTAGGGTCGCACAATGGCTACACCTTC. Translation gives CASSALGSHNGYTF.

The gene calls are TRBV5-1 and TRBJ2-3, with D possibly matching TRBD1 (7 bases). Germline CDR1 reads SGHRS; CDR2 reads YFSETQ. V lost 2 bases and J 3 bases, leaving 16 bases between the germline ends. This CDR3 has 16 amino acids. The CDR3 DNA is TGCGCCAGCAGCTTTTCAGGGGGAGGCGGAACAGATACGCAGTATTTT. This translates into CASSFSGGGGTDTQYF. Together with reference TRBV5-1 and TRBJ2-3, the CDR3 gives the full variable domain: KAGVTQTPRYLIKTRGQQVTLSCSPISGHRSVSWYQQTPGQGLQFLFEYFSETQRNKGNFPGRFSGRQFSNSRSEMNVSTLELGDSALYLCASSFSGGGGTDTQYFGPGTRLTVL.